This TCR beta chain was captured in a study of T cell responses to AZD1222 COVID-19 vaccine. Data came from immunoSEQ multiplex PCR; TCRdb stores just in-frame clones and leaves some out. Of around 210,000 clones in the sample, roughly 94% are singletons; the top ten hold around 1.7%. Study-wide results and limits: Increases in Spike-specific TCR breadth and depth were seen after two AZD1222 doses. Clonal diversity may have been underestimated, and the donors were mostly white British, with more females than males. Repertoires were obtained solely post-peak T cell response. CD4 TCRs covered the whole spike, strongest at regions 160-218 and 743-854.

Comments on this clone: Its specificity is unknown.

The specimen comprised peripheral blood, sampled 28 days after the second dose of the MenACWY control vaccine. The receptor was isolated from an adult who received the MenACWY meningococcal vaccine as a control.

CDR3 residues: CASSPSGDRTPYGYTF. The CDR3 DNA reads TGTGCCAGCAGCCCGAGCGGGGACAGGACCCCCTATGGCTACACCTTC. The rearrangement links TRBV9 to TRBJ1-2, with 8 bases fitting TRBD1. V was pared by 4 bases and J by 4 bases, with 12 bases of the junction left unmatched. In germline, CDR1 is SGDLS, CDR2 YYNGEE. There are 16 residues in the CDR3.